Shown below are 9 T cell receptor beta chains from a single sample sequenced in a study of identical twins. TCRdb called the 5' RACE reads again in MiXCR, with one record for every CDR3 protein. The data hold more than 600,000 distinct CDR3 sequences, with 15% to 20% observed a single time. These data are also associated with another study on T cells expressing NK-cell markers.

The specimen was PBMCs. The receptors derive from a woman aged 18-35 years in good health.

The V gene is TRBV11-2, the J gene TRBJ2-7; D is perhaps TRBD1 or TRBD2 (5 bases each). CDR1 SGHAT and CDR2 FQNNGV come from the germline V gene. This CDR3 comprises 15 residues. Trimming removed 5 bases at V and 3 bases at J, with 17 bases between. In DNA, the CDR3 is TGTGCCAGCAGCCCCTCCCGGGGCTTCAGCTACGAGCAGTACTTC. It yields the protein CASSPSRGFSYEQYF.

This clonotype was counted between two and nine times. CDR3 bases: TGTGCCAGCAGCGGATTAGCGGGAGGGCCGATCGGGGAGCTGTTTTTT. The encoded protein is CASSGLAGGPIGELFF. V gene TRBV9 combines with J gene TRBJ2-2, with TRBD2 matching 11 bases. The CDR3 consists of 16 residues. After removal of 3 bases from V and 7 bases from J, the junction contained 8 bases not matched to a gene. The germline V gene has CDR1 SGDLS and CDR2 YYNGEE.

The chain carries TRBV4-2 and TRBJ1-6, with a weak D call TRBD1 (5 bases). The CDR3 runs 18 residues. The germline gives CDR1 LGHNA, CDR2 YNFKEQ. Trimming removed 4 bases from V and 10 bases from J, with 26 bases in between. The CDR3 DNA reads TGTGCCAGCAGCCCGACAGTGGGGTCGGACGGAATTGGCTCACCCCTCCACTTT. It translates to CASSPTVGSDGIGSPLHF.

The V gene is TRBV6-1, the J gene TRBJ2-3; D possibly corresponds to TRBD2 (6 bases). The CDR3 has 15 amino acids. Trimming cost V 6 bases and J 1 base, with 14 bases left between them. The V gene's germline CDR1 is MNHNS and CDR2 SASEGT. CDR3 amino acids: CASSQGGYRTDTQYF. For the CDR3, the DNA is TGTGCCAGCAGCCAGGGAGGTTATCGCACAGATACGCAGTATTTT.

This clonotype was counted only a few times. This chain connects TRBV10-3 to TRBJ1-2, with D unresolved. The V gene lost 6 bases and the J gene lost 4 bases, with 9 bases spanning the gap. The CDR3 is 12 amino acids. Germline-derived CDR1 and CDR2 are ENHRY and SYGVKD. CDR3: CAISPELYGYTF. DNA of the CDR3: TGTGCCATCAGCCCGGAACTCTATGGCTACACCTTC.

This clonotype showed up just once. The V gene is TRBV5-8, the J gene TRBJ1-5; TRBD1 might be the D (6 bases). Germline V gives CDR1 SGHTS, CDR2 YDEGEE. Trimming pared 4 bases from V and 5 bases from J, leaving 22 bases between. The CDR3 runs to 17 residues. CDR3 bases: TGTGCCAGCAGCCCTGGACAGCCGTGCGGGACTGATCAGCCCCAGCATTTT. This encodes CASSPGQPCGTDQPQHF.

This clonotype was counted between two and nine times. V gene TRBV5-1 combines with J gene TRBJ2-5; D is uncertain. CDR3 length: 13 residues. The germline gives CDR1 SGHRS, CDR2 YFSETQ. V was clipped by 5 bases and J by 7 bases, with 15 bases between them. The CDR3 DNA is TGCGCCAGCAGTCCCATCGACCGCGGGACCCAGTACTTC. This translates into CASSPIDRGTQYF.

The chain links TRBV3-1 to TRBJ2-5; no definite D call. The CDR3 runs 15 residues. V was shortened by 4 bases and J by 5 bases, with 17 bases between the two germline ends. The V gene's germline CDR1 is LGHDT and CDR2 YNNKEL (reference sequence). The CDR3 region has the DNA TGTGCCAGCAGCCCACCGGACCACTTCTGGGAGACCCAGTACTTC. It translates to CASSPPDHFWETQYF.

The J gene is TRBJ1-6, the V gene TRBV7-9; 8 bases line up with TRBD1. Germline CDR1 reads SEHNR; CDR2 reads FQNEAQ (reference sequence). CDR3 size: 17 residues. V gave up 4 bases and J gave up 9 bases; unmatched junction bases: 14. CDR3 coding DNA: TGTGCCAGCAGCTCGCACGACCGACAGGGGAGCGGTTCACCCCTCCACTTT. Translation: CASSSHDRQGSGSPLHF.